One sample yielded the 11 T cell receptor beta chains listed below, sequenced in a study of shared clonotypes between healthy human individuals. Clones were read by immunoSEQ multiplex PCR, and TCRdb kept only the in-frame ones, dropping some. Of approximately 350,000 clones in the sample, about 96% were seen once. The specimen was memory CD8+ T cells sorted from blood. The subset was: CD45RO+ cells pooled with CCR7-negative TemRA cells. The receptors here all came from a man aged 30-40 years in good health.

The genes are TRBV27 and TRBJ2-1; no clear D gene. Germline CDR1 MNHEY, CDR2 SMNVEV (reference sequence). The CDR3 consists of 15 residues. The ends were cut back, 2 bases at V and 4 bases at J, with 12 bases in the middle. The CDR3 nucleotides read TGTGCCAGCAGTTTAAGCCCTAGATCATACAATGAGCAGTTCTTC. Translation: CASSLSPRSYNEQFF.

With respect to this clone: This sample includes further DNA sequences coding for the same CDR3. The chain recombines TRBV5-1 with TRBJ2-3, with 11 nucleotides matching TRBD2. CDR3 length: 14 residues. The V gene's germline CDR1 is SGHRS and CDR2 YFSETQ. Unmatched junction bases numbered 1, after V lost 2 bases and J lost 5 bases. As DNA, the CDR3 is TGCGCCAGCAGCTTTGGACTAGCGGGAGATACGCAGTATTTT. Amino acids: CASSFGLAGDTQYF.

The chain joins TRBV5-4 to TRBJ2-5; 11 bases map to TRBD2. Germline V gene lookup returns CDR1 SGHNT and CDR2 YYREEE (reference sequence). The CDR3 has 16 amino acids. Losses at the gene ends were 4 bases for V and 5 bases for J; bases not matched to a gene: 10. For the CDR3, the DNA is TGTGCCAGCAGCAGCGGGACTAGCGGAGGAGGGGAGACCCAGTACTTC. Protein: CASSSGTSGGGETQYF. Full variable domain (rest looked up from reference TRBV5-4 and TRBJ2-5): ETGVTQSPTHLIKTRGQQVTLRCSSQSGHNTVSWYQQALGQGPQFIFQYYREEENGRGNFPPRFSGLQFPNYSSELNVNALELDDSALYLCASSSGTSGGGETQYFGPGTRLLVL.

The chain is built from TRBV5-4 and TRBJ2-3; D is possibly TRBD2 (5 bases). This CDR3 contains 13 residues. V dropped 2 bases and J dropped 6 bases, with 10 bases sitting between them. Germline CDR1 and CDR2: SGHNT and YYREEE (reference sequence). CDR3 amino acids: CASSLLDADTQYF. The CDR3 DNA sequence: TGTGCCAGCAGCTTACTAGACGCGGATACGCAGTATTTT. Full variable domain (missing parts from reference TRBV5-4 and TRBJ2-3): ETGVTQSPTHLIKTRGQQVTLRCSSQSGHNTVSWYQQALGQGPQFIFQYYREEENGRGNFPPRFSGLQFPNYSSELNVNALELDDSALYLCASSLLDADTQYFGPGTRLTVL.

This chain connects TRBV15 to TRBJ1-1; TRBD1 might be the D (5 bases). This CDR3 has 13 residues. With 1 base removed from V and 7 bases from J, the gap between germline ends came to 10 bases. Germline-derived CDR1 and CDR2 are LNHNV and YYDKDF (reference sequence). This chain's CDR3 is CATSRAGAVEAFF. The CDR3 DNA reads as TGTGCCACCAGCAGAGCCGGGGCAGTTGAAGCTTTCTTT. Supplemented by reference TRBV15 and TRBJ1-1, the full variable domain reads DAMVIQNPRYQVTQFGKPVTLSCSQTLNHNVMYWYQQKSSQAPKLLFHYYDKDFNNEADTPDNFQSRRPNTSFCFLDIRSPGLGDTAMYLCATSRAGAVEAFFGQGTRLTVV.

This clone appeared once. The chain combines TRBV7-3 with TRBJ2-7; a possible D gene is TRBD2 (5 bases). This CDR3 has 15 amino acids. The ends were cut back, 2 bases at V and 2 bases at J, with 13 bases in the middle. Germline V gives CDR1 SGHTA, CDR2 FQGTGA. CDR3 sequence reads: CASSLRPSGTYEQYF. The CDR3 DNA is TGTGCCAGCAGCTTACGCCCTTCGGGGACCTACGAGCAGTACTTC.

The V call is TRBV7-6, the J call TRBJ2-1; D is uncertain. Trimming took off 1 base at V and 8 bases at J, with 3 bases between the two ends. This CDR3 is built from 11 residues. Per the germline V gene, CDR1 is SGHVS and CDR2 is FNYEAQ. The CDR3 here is CASSLDDEQFF. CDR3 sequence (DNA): TGTGCCAGCAGCTTAGACGATGAGCAGTTCTTC.

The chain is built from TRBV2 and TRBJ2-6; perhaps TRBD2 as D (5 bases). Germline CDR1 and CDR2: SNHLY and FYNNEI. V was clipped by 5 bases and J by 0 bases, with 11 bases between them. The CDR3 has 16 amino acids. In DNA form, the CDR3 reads TGTGCCAGCAGTCGGACTGCGAGCTCTGGGGCCAACGTCCTGACTTTC. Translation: CASSRTASSGANVLTF. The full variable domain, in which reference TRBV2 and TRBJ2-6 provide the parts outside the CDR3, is EPEVTQTPSHQVTQMGQEVILRCVPISNHLYFYWYRQILGQKVEFLVSFYNNEISEKSEIFDDQFSVERPDGSNFTLKIRSTKLEDSAMYFCASSRTASSGANVLTFGAGSRLTVL.

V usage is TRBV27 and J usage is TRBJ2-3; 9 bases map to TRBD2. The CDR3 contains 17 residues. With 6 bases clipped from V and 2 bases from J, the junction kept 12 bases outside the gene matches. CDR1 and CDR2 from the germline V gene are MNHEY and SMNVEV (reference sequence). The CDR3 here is CASSQEYGGRDTDTQYF. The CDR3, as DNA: TGTGCCAGCAGCCAGGAATATGGCGGGAGGGACACAGATACGCAGTATTTT.

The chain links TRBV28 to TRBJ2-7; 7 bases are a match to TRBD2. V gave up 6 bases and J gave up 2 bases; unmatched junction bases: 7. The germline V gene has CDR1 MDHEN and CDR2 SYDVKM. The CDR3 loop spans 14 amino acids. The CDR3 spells CASRDRSGAYEQYF. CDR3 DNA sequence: TGTGCCAGCAGAGATCGAAGCGGGGCCTACGAGCAGTACTTC.

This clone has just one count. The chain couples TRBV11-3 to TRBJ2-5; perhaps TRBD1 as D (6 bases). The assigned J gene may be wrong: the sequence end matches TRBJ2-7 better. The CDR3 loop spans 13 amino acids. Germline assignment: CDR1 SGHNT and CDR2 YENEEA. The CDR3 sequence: CASSLGGTTEQYF. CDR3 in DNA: TGTGCCAGCAGCTTAGGTGGGACAACCGAGCAGTACTTC.